Listed here are 27 T cell receptor beta chains from one sample, sequenced in a study of T cell repertoires in cytomegalovirus infection. TCRdb re-called the reads with MiXCR, one entry per CDR3 protein. The data show hundreds of thousands of distinct CDR3 sequences, around 24% seen once. Material for sequencing was CD8+ T cells from PBMCs. These receptor sequences come from a human donor in good health (CMV status not recorded). Some clones in this sample may be carry-over from other donors' samples.

Points on this clonotype: A much larger clone sits a single nucleotide away, making a read error possible. The gene calls are TRBV7-2 and TRBJ2-2, with D unresolved. CDR3 size: 13 residues. Germline V gene lookup returns CDR1 SGHTA and CDR2 FQGNSA. The V end lost 10 bases, the J end lost 4 bases, and 13 bases lay between the germline ends. CDR3 bases: TGTGCCAACAGTGTGGAGCCCACCGGGGAGCTGTTTTTT. Translating gives CANSVEPTGELFF.

The DNA of the CDR3 is TGTGCTAGTGGCACGAATATAGCGGGGGCCACCTACAATGAGCAGTTCTTC. It translates to CASGTNIAGATYNEQFF. The chain is built from TRBV12-5 and TRBJ2-1, with 9 bases aligning to TRBD2. CDR1 and CDR2 (germline): LGHNT, FRNRAP. With 6 bases clipped from V and 2 bases from J, the junction kept 11 bases outside the gene matches. The CDR3 is made up of 17 amino acids.

This clonotype has a count of ten or more. This chain joins TRBV20-1 and TRBJ2-1; D remains ambiguous. The length of the CDR3 is 14 residues. V was clipped by 3 bases and J by 0 bases, with 9 bases between them. CDR1 DFQATT and CDR2 SNEGSKA come from the germline V gene (reference sequence). The CDR3 is CSASDGSSYNEQFF. CDR3 in DNA: TGCAGTGCTAGCGATGGTAGCTCCTACAATGAGCAGTTCTTC.

This chain uses TRBV4-1 with TRBJ1-4; no clear D. The ends were cut back, 4 bases at V and 13 bases at J, with 16 bases in the middle. Germline V gives CDR1 MGHRA, CDR2 YSYEKL. The length of the CDR3 is 13 residues. The CDR3 DNA is TGCGCCAGCAGCCTCCACGACAAAATGGGACTGTTTTTT. Its protein is CASSLHDKMGLFF.

This clonotype was observed at least ten times. V gene TRBV5-1 combines with J gene TRBJ2-1; D gene ambiguous. The CDR3 has 14 residues. Germline lookup yields CDR1 SGHRS and CDR2 YFSETQ. Deletions cut 1 base from V and 0 bases from J, with 5 bases between. The CDR3 region has the DNA TGCGCCAGCAGCTTGAAGAGCTCCTACAATGAGCAGTTCTTC. It specifies CASSLKSSYNEQFF.

This rearrangement joins TRBV2 to TRBJ2-4; D might be TRBD1 (7 bases). V lost 4 bases and J lost 4, with 20 bases in between. This CDR3 is 17 amino acids long. The germline CDR1 and CDR2 sequences are SNHLY and FYNNEI. CDR3 amino acids: CASSVTRGTDLKNIQYF. CDR3 nucleotide sequence: TGTGCCAGCAGTGTAACCCGGGGGACAGATCTTAAAAACATTCAGTACTTC.

Many counts were recorded for this clonotype. V gene TRBV7-9 combines with J gene TRBJ2-1; D could derive from TRBD1 or TRBD2 (5 bases each). The CDR3 has 15 amino acids. The V end lost 0 bases, the J end lost 1 base, and 7 bases lay between the germline ends. The germline V gene encodes CDR1 SEHNR and CDR2 FQNEAQ (reference sequence). In DNA, the CDR3 is TGTGCCAGCAGCTTAGCGGGGGAGTCCTACAATGAGCAGTTCTTC. This translates into CASSLAGESYNEQFF.

This clonotype was seen repeatedly, ten times or more. The J gene is TRBJ1-1, the V gene TRBV7-6; a possible D gene is TRBD1 (5 bases). This CDR3 has 11 residues. V was trimmed by 5 bases and J by 8 bases, leaving 9 bases between them. Germline CDR1 SGHVS, CDR2 FNYEAQ. The CDR3 sequence is CASSDDREAFF. The CDR3 DNA reads TGTGCCAGCAGCGATGACAGAGAAGCTTTCTTT. Using reference TRBV7-6 and TRBJ1-1 for the parts outside the CDR3, the full variable domain is GAGVSQSPRYKVTKRGQDVALRCDPISGHVSLYWYRQALGQGPEFLTYFNYEAQQDKSGLPNDRFSAERPEGSISTLTIQRTEQRDSAMYRCASSDDREAFFGQGTRLTVV.

This clonotype was detected only a few times. The rearrangement uses TRBV7-6 and TRBJ2-2; D not resolved. Germline V gene lookup returns CDR1 SGHVS and CDR2 FNYEAQ. CDR3 size: 15 residues. The V gene lost 5 bases and the J gene lost 3 bases, with 13 bases spanning the gap. The CDR3 DNA sequence: TGTGCCAGCAGCATCAGCCCGGCCGACACCGGGGAGCTGTTTTTT. Its protein is CASSISPADTGELFF.

This clonotype was counted ten times or more. J is TRBJ2-2 and V is TRBV28; D gene ambiguous. Trimming removed 3 bases at V and 6 bases at J, with 11 bases between. Germline loops: CDR1 MDHEN, CDR2 SYDVKM. The CDR3 loop spans 14 amino acids. CDR3 nucleotide sequence: TGTGCCAGCAGTTTCACGAACGGACCCGGGGAGCTGTTTTTT. Protein sequence: CASSFTNGPGELFF.

This clonotype came up many times. The chain employs TRBV12-3 or TRBV12-4 and TRBJ2-5; no clear D gene. The CDR3 has 12 residues. With 6 bases removed from V and 4 bases from J, the gap between germline ends came to 9 bases. CDR3 sequence: CASSPDRETQYF. Here the CDR3 DNA reads TGTGCCAGCAGCCCGGACCGAGAGACCCAGTACTTC.

The J gene is TRBJ2-7, the V gene TRBV28; 7 nucleotides agree with TRBD1. Germline lookup yields CDR1 MDHEN and CDR2 SYDVKM. V was clipped by 4 bases and J by 5 bases; unmatched bases: 11. The CDR3 is 15 amino acids. CDR3 DNA sequence: TGTGCCAGCAGTTCGTACAGGGGAATAAGGCACGAGCAGTACTTC. It encodes CASSSYRGIRHEQYF.

The rearrangement uses TRBV2 and TRBJ2-3; a weak D match, TRBD1 (6 bases). The CDR3 has 16 amino acids. Germline V gene sequence: CDR1 SNHLY, CDR2 FYNNEI. The ends were cut back, 1 base at V and 2 bases at J, with 13 bases in the middle. The CDR3 bases are TGTGCCAGCAGTGAAGTAGTGGACAGCTTCACAGATACGCAGTATTTT. This sequence encodes CASSEVVDSFTDTQYF.

CDR3 DNA sequence: TGTGCCACCAGCAGAGATCTTGCAGCCTACGAGCAGTACTTC. Its protein is CATSRDLAAYEQYF. This sequence joins TRBV15 and TRBJ2-7; unclear D gene. Trimming took off 0 bases at V and 2 bases at J, with 8 bases between the two ends. The germline gives CDR1 LNHNV, CDR2 YYDKDF (reference sequence). The CDR3 sequence is 14 residues long.

The rearrangement links TRBV7-3 to TRBJ2-4; TRBD2 is a possible D gene (5 bases). CDR3 length: 15 residues. Trimming left V 5 bases short and J 8 bases short, with 19 bases between. CDR1 SGHTA and CDR2 FQGTGA come from the germline V gene. In nucleotides, the CDR3 is TGTGCCAGCAGCATTACCGGGGAGTTGTCGGACATTCAGTACTTC. Its protein is CASSITGELSDIQYF.

This clonotype was seen repeatedly, ten times or more. This sequence joins TRBV7-9 and TRBJ1-1; unclear D gene. The CDR3 spans 11 residues. Between the trimmed V and J ends, which lost 11 bases and 1 base, there was a span of 8 bases. In germline, CDR1 is SEHNR, CDR2 FQNEAQ (reference sequence). The CDR3 DNA sequence: TGTGCCTGTGATGGGAACACTGAAGCTTTCTTT. It encodes CACDGNTEAFF. The complete variable domain, with remaining parts taken from reference TRBV7-9 and TRBJ1-1, reads DTGVSQNPRHKITKRGQNVTFRCDPISEHNRLYWYRQTLGQGPEFLTYFQNEAQLEKSRLLSDRFSAERPKGSFSTLEIQRTEQGDSAMYLCACDGNTEAFFGQGTRLTVV.

This sequence joins TRBV10-3 and TRBJ2-7; perhaps TRBD1 as D (5 bases). V was clipped by 8 bases and J by 6 bases, with 17 bases between them. CDR1 is ENHRY and CDR2 is SYGVKD in the germline V gene. The CDR3 has 13 amino acids. CDR3 residues: CAILGRAGGEQYF. In DNA, the CDR3 is TGTGCCATCCTGGGCAGGGCAGGTGGCGAGCAGTACTTC.

As regards this clonotype: A much more abundant neighbour one base away suggests this may be a read error. V usage is TRBV28 and J usage is TRBJ1-3; D is uncertain. The CDR3 is 15 residues long. Germline V gene data show CDR1 as MDHEN and CDR2 as SYDVKM. V was pared by 4 bases and J by 0 bases, with 10 bases between. The DNA for the CDR3 is TGTGCCAGCAGTTCCCCAGAAGGCTCTGGAAACACCATATATTTT. Its translation: CASSSPEGSGNTIYF. The full variable domain, rest sourced from reference TRBV28 and TRBJ1-3, is DVKVTQSSRYLVKRTGEKVFLECVQDMDHENMFWYRQDPGLGLRLIYFSYDVKMKEKGDIPEGYSVSREKKERFSLILESASTNQTSMYLCASSSPEGSGNTIYFGEGSWLTVV.

Comment on this clonotype: The junction differs from germline at one of its ends, possibly a read error. The J gene is TRBJ2-3, the V gene TRBV28; 11 bases are shared with TRBD2. The CDR3 consists of 17 residues. Per the germline V gene, CDR1 is MDHEN and CDR2 is SYDVKM. CDR3 loop: CTSSLELAGGSTDTQYF. The CDR3, as DNA: TGTACCAGCAGTTTGGAGTTAGCGGGGGGGAGCACAGATACGCAGTATTTT.

The chain employs TRBV2 and TRBJ1-1; 11 nucleotides align to TRBD1. From germline, CDR1 is SNHLY and CDR2 FYNNEI. The CDR3 runs 16 residues. V shed 4 bases and J 4 bases; nucleotides not matched to a gene: 8. This CDR3 reads CASSGDRGNMGTEAFF. The CDR3 coding sequence is TGTGCCAGCAGTGGGGACAGGGGGAACATGGGCACTGAAGCTTTCTTT.

This clonotype came up a few times. The chain links TRBV10-1 to TRBJ2-3; D is unclear. The CDR3 contains 14 residues. Looked up from germline, CDR1 is WNHNN and CDR2 is SYGVQD (reference sequence). V dropped 4 bases and J dropped 5 bases, with 13 bases sitting between them. The CDR3 here is CASSAGLVIDTQYF. CDR3 coding DNA: TGCGCCAGCAGTGCGGGCCTGGTGATAGATACGCAGTATTTT.

In regard to this clonotype: A much larger clone lies one base from this, so it may be a read error. The chain is built from TRBV7-2 and TRBJ2-3; D unclear. Germline V lookup: CDR1 SGHTA, CDR2 FQGNSA. The CDR3 contains 13 residues. As DNA, the CDR3 is TGTGCCAACAGCACTCGGAGCACAGATACGCAGTATTTT. Translation gives CANSTRSTDTQYF. Full variable domain (missing parts from reference TRBV7-2 and TRBJ2-3): GAGVSQSPSNKVTEKGKDVELRCDPISGHTALYWYRQSLGQGLEFLIYFQGNSAPDKSGLPSDRFSAERTGGSVSTLTIQRTQQEDSAVYLCANSTRSTDTQYFGPGTRLTVL.

This clonotype was recorded only once. The chain is built from TRBV20-1 and TRBJ2-5; D is ambiguous. CDR3 length: 14 amino acids. Germline V gives CDR1 DFQATT, CDR2 SNEGSKA (reference sequence). V gave up 4 bases and J gave up 3 bases, with 15 bases separating them. The CDR3 protein is CSATKLSIEETQYF. CDR3 DNA: TGCAGTGCTACCAAGTTGTCTATCGAAGAGACCCAGTACTTC.

A few counts support this clonotype. The rearrangement links TRBV6-5 to TRBJ1-5; D is undetermined. The V and J ends lost 2 bases and 13 bases respectively, with 15 bases between them. The CDR3 covers 13 residues. CDR1 is MNHEY and CDR2 is SVGAGI in the germline V gene. DNA of the CDR3: TGTGCCAGCAGTTACGGCTCAGCGGCTCCTCAGCATTTT. It encodes CASSYGSAAPQHF.

This chain uses TRBV7-9 with TRBJ2-1; D could derive from TRBD1 or TRBD2 (5 bases each). This CDR3 is built from 11 residues. V lost 3 bases and J 13 bases, leaving 10 bases between the germline ends. Germline values: CDR1 SEHNR, CDR2 FQNEAQ (reference sequence). The CDR3 spells CASSLTGTQFF. The CDR3 DNA reads TGTGCCAGCAGCTTGACCGGGACCCAGTTCTTC.

This clonotype was counted only a few times. CDR3 sequence: CASSPEASLFYEQYF. The CDR3 DNA sequence: TGTGCCAGCAGTCCAGAGGCTTCACTATTCTACGAGCAGTACTTC. The chain employs TRBV6-5 and TRBJ2-7; D unclear. CDR1 MNHEY and CDR2 SVGAGI come from the germline V gene. The V and J ends lost 5 bases and 3 bases respectively, with 17 bases between them. This CDR3 is built from 15 residues.

Regarding this clonotype: Given a much more abundant clone one base away, this may be a read error. The rearrangement joins TRBV7-6 to TRBJ1-1, with 7 bases that match TRBD1. CDR1 and CDR2 from the germline V gene are SGHVS and FNYEAQ. The CDR3 extends over 13 amino acids. Trimming took 3 bases from V and 5 from J; bases not matched to a gene: 3. CDR3 residues: CASSLDRTTEAFF. CDR3 coding DNA: TGTGCCAGCAGCTTGGACAGGACAACTGAAGCTTTCTTT.